This TCR beta chain was recorded in a study of human T cells and chemical hapten exposure. Study in general: Patch tests put 0.01% DPC on the upper back, read at 6 days.

TCRdb re-analysed the RACE reads in MiXCR, keeping a single row per CDR3 protein. The sample has around 120,000 distinct CDR3 sequences, approximately 15% seen once; the top ten hold about 3%. Time point reported: pre-sensitization, week 0. Treatment of the sample: therapeutic diphenylcyclopropenone sensitization with weekly scalp DPC. Patients had alopecia, were aged 18 to 70, and were not pregnant. Germline V CDR1 and CDR2: SGDLS, YYNGEE. The CDR3 is 12 residues long. Trimming stripped 3 bases from V and 7 bases from J, with 10 bases between. A few counts support this clonotype. Sequencing used whole blood, obtained in connection with sensitization to the hapten diphenylcyclopropenone (DPC). The sequence was collected from a woman aged 18-29 years with alopecia areata. Some clones in this sample may be carry-over from other donors' samples. V gene TRBV9 combines with J gene TRBJ2-5; no clear D gene. The CDR3 spells CASSAPKGTQYF. CDR3 nucleotides: TGTGCCAGCAGCGCTCCGAAAGGGACCCAGTACTTC.